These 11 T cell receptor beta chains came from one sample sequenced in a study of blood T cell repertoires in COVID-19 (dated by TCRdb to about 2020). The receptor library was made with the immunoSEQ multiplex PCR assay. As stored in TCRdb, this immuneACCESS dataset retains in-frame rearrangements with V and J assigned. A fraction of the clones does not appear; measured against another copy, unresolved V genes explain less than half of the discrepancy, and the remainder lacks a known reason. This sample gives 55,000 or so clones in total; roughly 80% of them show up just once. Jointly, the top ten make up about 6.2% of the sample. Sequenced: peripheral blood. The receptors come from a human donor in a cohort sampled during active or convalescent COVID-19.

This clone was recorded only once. The CDR3 reads CASSSDSYDEQYF. The CDR3, as DNA: TGTGCCAGCAGTTCCGACAGTTACGACGAGCAGTACTTC. The chain employs TRBV6-2 or TRBV6-3 and TRBJ2-7; perhaps TRBD1 as D (5 bases). The CDR3 contains 13 residues. Between the trimmed V and J ends, which lost 4 bases and 5 bases, there was a span of 12 bases. Germline V gives CDR1 MNHEY, CDR2 SVGEGT.

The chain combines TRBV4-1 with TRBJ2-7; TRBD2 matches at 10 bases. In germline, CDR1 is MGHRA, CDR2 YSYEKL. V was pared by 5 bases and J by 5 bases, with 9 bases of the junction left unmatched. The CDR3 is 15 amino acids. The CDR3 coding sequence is TGCGCCAGCAGCGCTAAACTAGCGGGGAGGAACGAGCAGTACTTC. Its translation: CASSAKLAGRNEQYF.

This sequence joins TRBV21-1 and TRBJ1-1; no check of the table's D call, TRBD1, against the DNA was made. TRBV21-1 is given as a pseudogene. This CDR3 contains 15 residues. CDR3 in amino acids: CASSKRCRPNTEAFF. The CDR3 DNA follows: TGTGCCAGCAGCAAAAGGTGCAGGCCGAACACTGAAGCTTTCTTT.

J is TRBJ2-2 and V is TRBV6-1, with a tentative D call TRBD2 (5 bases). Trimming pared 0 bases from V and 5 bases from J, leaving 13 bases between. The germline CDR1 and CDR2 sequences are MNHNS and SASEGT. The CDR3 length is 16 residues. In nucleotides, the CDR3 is TGTGCCAGCAGTGAAGCGCTAGGACTGATAACCGGGGAGCTGTTTTTT. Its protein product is CASSEALGLITGELFF.

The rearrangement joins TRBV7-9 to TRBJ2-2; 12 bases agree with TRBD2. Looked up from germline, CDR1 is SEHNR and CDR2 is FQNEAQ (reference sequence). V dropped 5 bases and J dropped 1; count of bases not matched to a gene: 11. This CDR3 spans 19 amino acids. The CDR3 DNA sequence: TGTGCCAGCAGCGCCCGACTAGCGGGGGCCAGCAGGAACACCGGGGAGCTGTTTTTT. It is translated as CASSARLAGASRNTGELFF.

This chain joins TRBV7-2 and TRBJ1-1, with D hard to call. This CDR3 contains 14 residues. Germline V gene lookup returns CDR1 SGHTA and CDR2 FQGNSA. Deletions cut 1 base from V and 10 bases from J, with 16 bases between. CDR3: CASSLDGEVIRAFF. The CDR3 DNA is TGTGCCAGCAGCTTAGACGGGGAGGTTATTCGAGCTTTCTTT.

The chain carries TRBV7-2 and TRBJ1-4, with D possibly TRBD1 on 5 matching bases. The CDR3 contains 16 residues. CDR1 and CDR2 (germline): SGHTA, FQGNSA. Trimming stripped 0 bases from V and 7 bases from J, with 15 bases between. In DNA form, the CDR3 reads TGTGCCAGCAGCTTAGCAACCGGGACTCTCACTGAAAAACTGTTTTTT. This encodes CASSLATGTLTEKLFF.

The CDR3 bases are TGTGCCAGCAGTACACAGGGTGGGTATGGCTACACCTTC. As protein: CASSTQGGYGYTF. This chain connects TRBV28 to TRBJ1-2, with D tentatively TRBD1 (6 bases). In germline, CDR1 is MDHEN, CDR2 SYDVKM. CDR3 length: 13 residues. Trimming removed 5 bases at V and 5 bases at J, with 12 bases between.

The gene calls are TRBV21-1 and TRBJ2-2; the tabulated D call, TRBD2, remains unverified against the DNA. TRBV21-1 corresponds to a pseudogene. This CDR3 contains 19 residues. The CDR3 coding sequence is TGTGCCAGCAGCAGACGACTAGCGGGTTCGTTCGCGAACACCGGGGAGCTGTTTTTT. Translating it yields CASSRRLAGSFANTGELFF.

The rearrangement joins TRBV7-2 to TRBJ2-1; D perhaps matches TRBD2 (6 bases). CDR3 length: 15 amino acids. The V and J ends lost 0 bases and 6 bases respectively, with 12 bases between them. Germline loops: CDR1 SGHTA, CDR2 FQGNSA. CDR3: CASSLAGGAANEQFF. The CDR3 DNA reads TGTGCCAGCAGCTTAGCAGGAGGGGCGGCCAATGAGCAGTTCTTC.

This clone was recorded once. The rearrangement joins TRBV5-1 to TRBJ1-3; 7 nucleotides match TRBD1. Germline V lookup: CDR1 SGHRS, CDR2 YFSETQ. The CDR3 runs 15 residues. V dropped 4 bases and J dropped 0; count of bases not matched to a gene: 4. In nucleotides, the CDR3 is TGCGCCAGCAGCCCGGGACAGAGCTCTGGAAACACCATATATTTT. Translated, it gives CASSPGQSSGNTIYF.